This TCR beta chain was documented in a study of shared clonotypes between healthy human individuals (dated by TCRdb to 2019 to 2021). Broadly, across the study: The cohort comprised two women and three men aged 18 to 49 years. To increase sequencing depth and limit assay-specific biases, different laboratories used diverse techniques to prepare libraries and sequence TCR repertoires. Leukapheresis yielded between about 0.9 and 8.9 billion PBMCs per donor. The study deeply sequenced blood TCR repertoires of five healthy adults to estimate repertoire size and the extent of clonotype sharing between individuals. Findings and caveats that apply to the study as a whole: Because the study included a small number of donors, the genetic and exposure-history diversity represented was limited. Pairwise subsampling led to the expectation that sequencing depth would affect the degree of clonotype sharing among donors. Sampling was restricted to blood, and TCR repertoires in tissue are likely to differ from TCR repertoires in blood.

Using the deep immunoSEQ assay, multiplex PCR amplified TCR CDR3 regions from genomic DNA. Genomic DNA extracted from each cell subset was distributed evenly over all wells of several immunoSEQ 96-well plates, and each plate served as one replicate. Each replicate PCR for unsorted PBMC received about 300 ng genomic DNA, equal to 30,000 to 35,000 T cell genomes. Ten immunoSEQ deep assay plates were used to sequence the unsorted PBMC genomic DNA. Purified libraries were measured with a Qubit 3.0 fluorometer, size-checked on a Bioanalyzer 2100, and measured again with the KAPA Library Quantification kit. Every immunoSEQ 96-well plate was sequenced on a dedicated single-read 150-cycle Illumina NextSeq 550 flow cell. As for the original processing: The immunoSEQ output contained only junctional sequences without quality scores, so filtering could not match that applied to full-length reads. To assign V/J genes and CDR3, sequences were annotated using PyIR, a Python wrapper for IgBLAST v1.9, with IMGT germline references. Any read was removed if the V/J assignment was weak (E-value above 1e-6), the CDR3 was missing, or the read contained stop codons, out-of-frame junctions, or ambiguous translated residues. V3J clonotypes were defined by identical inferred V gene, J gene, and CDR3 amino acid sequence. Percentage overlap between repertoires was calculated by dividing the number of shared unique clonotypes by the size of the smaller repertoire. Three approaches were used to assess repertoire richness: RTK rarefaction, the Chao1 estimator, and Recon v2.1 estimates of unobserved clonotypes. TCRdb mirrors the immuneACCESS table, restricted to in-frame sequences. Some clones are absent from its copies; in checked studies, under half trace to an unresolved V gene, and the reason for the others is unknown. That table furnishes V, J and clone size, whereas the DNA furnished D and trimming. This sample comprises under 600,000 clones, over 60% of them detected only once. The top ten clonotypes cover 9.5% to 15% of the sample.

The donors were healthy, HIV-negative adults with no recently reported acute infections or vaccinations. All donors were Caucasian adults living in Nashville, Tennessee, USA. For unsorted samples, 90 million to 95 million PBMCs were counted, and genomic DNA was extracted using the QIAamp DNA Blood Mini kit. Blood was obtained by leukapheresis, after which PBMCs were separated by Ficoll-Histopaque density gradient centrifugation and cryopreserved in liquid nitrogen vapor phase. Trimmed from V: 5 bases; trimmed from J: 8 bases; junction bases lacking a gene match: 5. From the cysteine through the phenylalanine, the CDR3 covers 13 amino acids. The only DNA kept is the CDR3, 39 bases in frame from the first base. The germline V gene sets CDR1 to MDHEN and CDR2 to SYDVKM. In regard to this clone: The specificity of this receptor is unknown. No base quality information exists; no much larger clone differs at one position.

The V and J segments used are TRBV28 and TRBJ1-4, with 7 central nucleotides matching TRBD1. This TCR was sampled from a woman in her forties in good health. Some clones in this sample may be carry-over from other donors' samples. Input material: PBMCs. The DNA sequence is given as TGTGCCAGCAGTAAGACAGGGCCGGAAAAACTGTTTTTT. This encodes CASSKTGPEKLFF.